This T cell receptor (beta chain) was identified during a study of blood T cell repertoires in COVID-19. Looking at the study overall: Specimens from acute and convalescent COVID-19 originated in the United States, Italy and Spain.

Per the germline V gene, CDR1 is SEHNR and CDR2 is FQNEAQ (reference sequence). The CDR3 is made up of 18 amino acids. Grouping used clinical history reported by participants in a survey and questionnaire. A word on this clone: The junction does not match germline at one end; this may be a read error.

How the authors handled the data: Nucleated cell number was recorded as an estimate derived from reference gene primer amplification. Some clones are missing from TCRdb's copy, which holds only in-frame ones; the method was immunoSEQ multiplex PCR. That table supplies the V and J calls and clone size; D and trimming were determined from the DNA. This table has under 300,000 clones, 88% appearing once. The sample was PBMCs or T cells enriched from blood (not recorded which). The sequence was collected from an older woman in a cohort exposed to, infected with or recovered from COVID-19 (not recorded which). The V call is TRBV7-9, the J call TRBJ2-3; 9 nucleotides align to TRBD1. The CDR3 bases are TGTGCCAGCAGCCTAGCGCGGGACAGGGCCTTAAGCACAGATACGCAGTATTTT. It translates to CASSLARDRALSTDTQYF.